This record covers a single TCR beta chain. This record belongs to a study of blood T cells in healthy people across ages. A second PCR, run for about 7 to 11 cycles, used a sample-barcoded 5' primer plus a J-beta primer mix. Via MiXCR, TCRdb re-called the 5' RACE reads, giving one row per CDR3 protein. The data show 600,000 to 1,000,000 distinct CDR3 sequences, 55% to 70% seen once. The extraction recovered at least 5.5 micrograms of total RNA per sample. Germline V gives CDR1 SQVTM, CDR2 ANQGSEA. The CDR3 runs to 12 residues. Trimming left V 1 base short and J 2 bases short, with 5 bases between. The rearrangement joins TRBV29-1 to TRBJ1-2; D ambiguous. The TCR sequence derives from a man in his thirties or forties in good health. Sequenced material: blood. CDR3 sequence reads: CSVEGINYGYTF. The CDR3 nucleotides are TGCAGCGTTGAAGGAATCAACTATGGCTACACCTTC. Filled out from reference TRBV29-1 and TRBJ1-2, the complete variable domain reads SAVISQKPSRDICQRGTSLTIQCQVDSQVTMMFWYRQQPGQSLTLIATANQGSEATYESGFVIDKFPISRPNLTFSTLTVSNMSPEDSSIYLCSVEGINYGYTFGSGTRLTVV.